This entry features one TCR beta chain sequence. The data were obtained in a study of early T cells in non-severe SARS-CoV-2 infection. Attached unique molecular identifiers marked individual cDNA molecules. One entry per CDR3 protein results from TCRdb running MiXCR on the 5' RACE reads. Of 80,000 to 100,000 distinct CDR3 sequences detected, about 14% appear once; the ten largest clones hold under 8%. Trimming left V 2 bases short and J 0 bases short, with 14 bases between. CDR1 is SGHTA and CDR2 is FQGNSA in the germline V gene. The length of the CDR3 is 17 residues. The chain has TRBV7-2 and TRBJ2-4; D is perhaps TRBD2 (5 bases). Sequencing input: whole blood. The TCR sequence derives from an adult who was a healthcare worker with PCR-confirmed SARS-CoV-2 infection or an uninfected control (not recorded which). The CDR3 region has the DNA TGTGCCAGCAGCTTACAACCTAGCCTAGTAGCCAAAAACATTCAGTACTTC. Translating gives CASSLQPSLVAKNIQYF.